The rows below give T cell receptor beta chains drawn from one sample of a study of blood T cell repertoires in COVID-19. Profiled with immunoSEQ multiplex PCR; TCRdb holds only in-frame clones, not every one. Of 150,000 to 180,000 clones in the sample, around 80% were seen once. Sequencing was done on a sample of peripheral blood. The receptors stem from a woman aged 45-65 years with acute or convalescent COVID-19. Each CDR3 is given with its conserved first and last residue. Fields, in order: clone size, D gene, V gene, J gene, CDR3 DNA, CDR3 protein. The D gene is left open where the match is weak. Part of the rows lack a size; the others show once, few, many or a class for expanded clones.

abundance: -
d_gene: -
v_gene: TRBV19
j_gene: TRBJ2-1
CDR3nt: TGTGCCAGTATGTTCTCCGGGGGATCCTACAATGAGCAGTTCTTC
CDR3aa: CASMFSGGSYNEQFF

abundance: -
d_gene: -
v_gene: TRBV19
j_gene: TRBJ1-5
CDR3nt: TGTGCCAGTAGTATAAGGTCCAGGATCGGTCAGCCCCAGCATTTT
CDR3aa: CASSIRSRIGQPQHF

abundance: -
d_gene: -
v_gene: TRBV28
j_gene: TRBJ2-3
CDR3nt: TGTGCCAGCAGGGGGACTTCCTACACAGATACGCAGTATTTT
CDR3aa: CASRGTSYTDTQYF

abundance: -
d_gene: TRBD1
v_gene: TRBV5-6
j_gene: TRBJ2-1
CDR3nt: TGTGCCAGCAGCTCATTCGACAGGGATGAATTAAATGAGCAGTTCTTC
CDR3aa: CASSSFDRDELNEQFF

abundance: -
d_gene: TRBD2
v_gene: TRBV2
j_gene: TRBJ2-2
CDR3nt: TGTGCCAGCAGTCCCTTAGCGGGACTGAACACCGGGGAGCTGTTTTTT
CDR3aa: CASSPLAGLNTGELFF

abundance: -
d_gene: -
v_gene: TRBV6-5
j_gene: TRBJ1-4
CDR3nt: TGTGCCAGCAGTTACACGCAGCTAACGGGTAATGAAAAACTGTTTTTT
CDR3aa: CASSYTQLTGNEKLFF

abundance: -
d_gene: -
v_gene: TRBV7-2
j_gene: TRBJ1-2
CDR3nt: TGTGCCAGCAGCCTTCAGACCGGGGGGCGGCACTATGGCTACACCTTC
CDR3aa: CASSLQTGGRHYGYTF

abundance: few
d_gene: TRBD1
v_gene: TRBV7-9
j_gene: TRBJ1-2
CDR3nt: TGTGCCAGCAGCCAAGGGACAGCTAACTATGGCTACACCTTC
CDR3aa: CASSQGTANYGYTF

abundance: -
d_gene: TRBD1
v_gene: TRBV6-5
j_gene: TRBJ1-6
CDR3nt: TGTGCCAGCAGCTTACTGCGACAGGGCGAGTCACCCCTCCACTTT
CDR3aa: CASSLLRQGESPLHF

abundance: -
d_gene: -
v_gene: TRBV18
j_gene: TRBJ1-1
CDR3nt: TGTGCCAGCTCACCAGCCAGGGAAGGAGCTTTCTTT
CDR3aa: CASSPAREGAFF

abundance: -
d_gene: -
v_gene: TRBV5-1
j_gene: TRBJ1-1
CDR3nt: TGCGCCAGCAGCTCTATGGGACATTCAAACACTGAAGCTTTCTTT
CDR3aa: CASSSMGHSNTEAFF

abundance: -
d_gene: -
v_gene: TRBV4-1
j_gene: TRBJ2-3
CDR3nt: TGCGCCAGCAGCCAGGACGAAACAGGGATGGATACGCAGTATTTT
CDR3aa: CASSQDETGMDTQYF

abundance: -
d_gene: TRBD2
v_gene: TRBV3-1/TRBV3-2
j_gene: TRBJ2-1
CDR3nt: TGTGCCAGCAGCCATTACGGGAGCGGGGCCTACAATGAGCAGTTCTTC
CDR3aa: CASSHYGSGAYNEQFF